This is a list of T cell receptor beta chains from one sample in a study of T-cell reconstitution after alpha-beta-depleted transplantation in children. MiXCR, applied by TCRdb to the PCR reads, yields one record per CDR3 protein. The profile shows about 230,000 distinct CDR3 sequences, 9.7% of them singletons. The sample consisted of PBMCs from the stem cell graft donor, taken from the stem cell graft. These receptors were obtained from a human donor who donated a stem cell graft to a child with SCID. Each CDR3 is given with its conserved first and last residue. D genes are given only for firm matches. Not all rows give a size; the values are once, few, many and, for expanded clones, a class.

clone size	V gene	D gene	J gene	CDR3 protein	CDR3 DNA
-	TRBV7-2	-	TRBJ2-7	CASRARPITHEQYF	TGTGCCAGCAGGGCGCGGCCGATCACCCACGAGCAGTACTTC
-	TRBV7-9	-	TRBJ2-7	CASSSFRPYEQYF	TGTGCCAGCAGCTCATTTAGGCCCTACGAGCAGTACTTC
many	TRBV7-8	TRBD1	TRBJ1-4	CASSTGQGSEKLFF	TGTGCCAGCAGCACGGGACAGGGAAGCGAAAAACTGTTTTTT
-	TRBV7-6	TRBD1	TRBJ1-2	CASSAGTGGLGYTF	TGTGCCAGCAGCGCCGGGACAGGGGGCCTTGGCTACACCTTC
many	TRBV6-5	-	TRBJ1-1	CASSYSRANTEAFF	TGTGCCAGCAGTTATTCCCGGGCGAACACTGAAGCTTTCTTT
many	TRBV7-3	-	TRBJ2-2	CASSPNRLVFGTPGELFF	TGTGCCAGCAGCCCTAATAGACTAGTCTTCGGTACCCCCGGGGAGCTGTTTTTT
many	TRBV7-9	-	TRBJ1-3	CASSLRGPSGNTIYF	TGTGCCAGCAGCCTAAGGGGCCCCTCTGGAAACACCATATATTTT
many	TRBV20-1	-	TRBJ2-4	CSARDERLGAKNIQYF	TGCAGTGCTAGGGACGAGCGATTAGGAGCCAAAAACATTCAGTACTTC
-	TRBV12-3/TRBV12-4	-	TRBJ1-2	CASSANRDPKLF	TGTGCCAGCAGTGCTAACCGGGACCCTAAACTCTTC
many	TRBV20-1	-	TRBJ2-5	CSASLETQYF	TGCAGTGCTAGCCTAGAGACCCAGTACTTC
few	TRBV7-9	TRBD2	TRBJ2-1	CASILSGGPGDEQFF	TGTGCCAGCATCCTTAGCGGGGGGCCAGGAGATGAGCAGTTCTTC
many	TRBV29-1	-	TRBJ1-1	CSARPDSGTEAFF	TGCAGCGCCCGCCCCGACAGTGGTACTGAAGCTTTCTTT
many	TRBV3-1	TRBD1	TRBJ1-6	CASSLGQALNSPLHF	TGTGCCAGCAGCCTAGGACAGGCCCTCAATTCACCCCTCCACTTT
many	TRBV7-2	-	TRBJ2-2	CASSVTTASYTGELFF	TGTGCCAGCAGCGTAACTACCGCGAGTTACACCGGGGAGCTGTTTTTT
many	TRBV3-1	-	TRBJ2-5	CASSQGGLSGYF	TGTGCCAGCAGCCAAGGCGGCCTAAGCGGGTACTTC
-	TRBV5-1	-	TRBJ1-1	CASSLGPGADTETFF	TGCGCCAGCAGCTTGGGACCCGGGGCCGACACTGAAACTTTCTTT
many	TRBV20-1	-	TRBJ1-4	CSARPDATNEKLFF	TGCAGTGCTAGACCAGACGCAACTAATGAAAAACTGTTTTTT